Below are 23 T cell receptor beta chains sequenced from a single sample in a study of technical replicates of blood from a handful of donors. Sequencing was performed with immunoSEQ multiplex PCR; in TCRdb, only in-frame clones are kept and a portion is missing. This repertoire shows 55,000 to 75,000 clones, about 95% found once; its top ten account for around 3%. Sequenced sample: PBMCs. Receptors originate from a human donor in good health. Some clones in this sample may be carry-over from other donors' samples.

The rearrangement joins TRBV5-4 to TRBJ2-1, with 9 nucleotides matching TRBD2. Germline CDR1 SGHNT, CDR2 YYREEE (reference sequence). CDR3 size: 17 residues. V lost 4 bases, J lost 0 bases, and 8 bases stayed unmatched. The CDR3 coding sequence is TGTGCCAGCAGCCCGATTGGGACTAGCCGCTCCTACAATGAGCAGTTCTTC. This sequence encodes CASSPIGTSRSYNEQFF.

The chain recombines TRBV11-2 with TRBJ2-7, with TRBD1 as a possible D gene (6 bases). V dropped 5 bases and J dropped 2 bases, with 13 bases sitting between them. The CDR3 loop spans 14 amino acids. CDR1 is SGHAT and CDR2 is FQNNGV in the germline V gene. The CDR3 is CASSHIRTAYEQYF. Here the CDR3 DNA reads TGTGCCAGCAGCCACATCAGGACAGCCTACGAGCAGTACTTC.

The chain employs TRBV5-6 and TRBJ2-3; D not resolved. This CDR3 is built from 14 residues. Germline V gene sequence: CDR1 SGHDT, CDR2 YYEEEE. V was pared by 4 bases and J by 2 bases, with 11 bases between. The CDR3 here is CASSGETLTDTQYF. CDR3 sequence (DNA): TGTGCCAGCAGCGGAGAAACTCTCACAGATACGCAGTATTTT.

The chain has TRBV5-6 and TRBJ2-1; the match to TRBD2 covers 7 bases. The germline V gene has CDR1 SGHDT and CDR2 YYEEEE. This CDR3 has 17 amino acids. V lost 2 bases, J lost 0 bases, and 8 bases stayed unmatched. Written as DNA, the CDR3 is TGTGCCAGCAGCTTATCCAGCGGGGTTTTCTCCTACAATGAGCAGTTCTTC. This translates into CASSLSSGVFSYNEQFF.

The chain recombines TRBV7-2 with TRBJ2-7; 9 bases align to TRBD1. Germline V gene sequence: CDR1 SGHTA, CDR2 FQGNSA. The CDR3 consists of 15 residues. Trimming took 7 bases from V and 5 from J; bases not matched to a gene: 12. DNA for the CDR3: TGTGCCAGCACCACTGCCAAGGGACAGGGCCACGAGCAGTACTTC. Amino acids: CASTTAKGQGHEQYF.

The chain combines TRBV6-5 with TRBJ2-5; the match to TRBD1 covers 10 bases. This CDR3 has 15 residues. The trim removed 5 bases at V and 5 bases at J, leaving 8 bases unmatched. CDR1 is MNHEY, CDR2 SVGAGI, per germline. The chain's CDR3 is CASSNRDRGRETQYF. CDR3 sequence (DNA): TGTGCCAGCAGTAACCGGGACAGGGGTCGTGAGACCCAGTACTTC.

The chain has TRBV30 and TRBJ1-2; 8 nucleotides agree with TRBD1. Germline values: CDR1 GTSNPN, CDR2 SVGIG (reference sequence). J gave up 12 bases and V 2 bases, and 8 bases lay outside the gene matches. The CDR3 has 12 residues. CDR3 loop: CAWSPHHRGDTF. DNA for the CDR3: TGTGCCTGGAGTCCACACCACAGGGGGGACACCTTC.

The genes are TRBV9 and TRBJ2-1; D may be TRBD2 (5 bases). This CDR3 has 15 residues. V was clipped by 4 bases and J by 7 bases, with 18 bases between them. From germline, CDR1 is SGDLS and CDR2 YYNGEE. CDR3 DNA: TGTGCCAGCAGCACTTTAGCGAATTCTAGGAATGAGCAGTTCTTC. Its protein product is CASSTLANSRNEQFF.

This chain connects TRBV2 to TRBJ1-5, with TRBD1 matching 9 bases. Germline CDR1 is SNHLY and CDR2 is FYNNEI. This CDR3 comprises 14 residues. The V gene end was trimmed by 7 bases and the J gene end by 2 bases; junction bases not matched to a gene: 3. The CDR3 loop reads CASKTGGGNQPQHF. The CDR3 region has the DNA TGTGCCAGCAAAACAGGGGGCGGCAATCAGCCCCAGCATTTT.

This chain joins TRBV12-5 and TRBJ2-7; TRBD1 agrees at 7 bases. V dropped 5 bases and J dropped 4; count of bases not matched to a gene: 8. The germline V gene encodes CDR1 LGHNT and CDR2 FRNRAP. This CDR3 region has 14 residues. CDR3 residues: CASGPLTGLYEQYF. CDR3 nucleotides: TGTGCTAGTGGTCCCTTGACAGGGCTGTACGAGCAGTACTTC.

The chain recombines TRBV4-3 with TRBJ2-1; 7 positions agree with TRBD2. The CDR3 loop spans 17 amino acids. V was clipped by 1 base and J by 1 base; unmatched bases: 7. Germline values: CDR1 LGHNA, CDR2 YSLEER. The DNA of the CDR3 is TGCGCCAGCAGCCAAGGGGCTAGCGGCCTATCCTACAATGAGCAGTTCTTC. It encodes CASSQGASGLSYNEQFF.

This chain uses TRBV7-6 with TRBJ2-2; D perhaps matches TRBD1 (6 bases). CDR3 length: 17 residues. V lost 1 base, J lost 6 bases, and 18 bases lay in between. Germline V gene sequence: CDR1 SGHVS, CDR2 FNYEAQ. The CDR3 sequence: CASSLGSTGSYAGELFF. CDR3 sequence (DNA): TGTGCCAGCAGCTTAGGATCAACAGGGAGTTACGCCGGGGAGCTGTTTTTT. Full variable domain (missing parts from reference TRBV7-6 and TRBJ2-2): GAGVSQSPRYKVTKRGQDVALRCDPISGHVSLYWYRQALGQGPEFLTYFNYEAQQDKSGLPNDRFSAERPEGSISTLTIQRTEQRDSAMYRCASSLGSTGSYAGELFFGEGSRLTVL.

This chain uses TRBV9 with TRBJ2-5; D gene unclear. Trimming removed 0 bases at V and 1 base at J, with 7 bases between. This CDR3 has 14 residues. Looked up from germline, CDR1 is SGDLS and CDR2 is YYNGEE. The CDR3 here is CASSVVGSQETQYF. The CDR3 nucleotides are TGTGCCAGCAGCGTAGTGGGCAGCCAAGAGACCCAGTACTTC.

The count of this clone is one. The V call is TRBV6-1, the J call TRBJ2-7, with 10 bases identical to TRBD1. From germline, CDR1 is MNHNS and CDR2 SASEGT. Losses at the gene ends were 7 bases for V and 1 base for J; bases not matched to a gene: 7. The CDR3 sequence is 15 residues long. The chain's CDR3 is CASTEGQGSSYEQYF. Here the CDR3 DNA reads TGTGCCAGCACCGAGGGACAGGGGAGTTCCTACGAGCAGTACTTC.

The V call is TRBV21-1, the J call TRBJ1-1. TRBV21-1 is reported as a pseudogene. The length of the CDR3 is 14 residues. The CDR3 protein is CASTDGIGDTEAFF. The CDR3 bases are TGTGCCAGCACTGACGGGATCGGAGACACTGAAGCTTTCTTT.

The gene calls are TRBV7-6 and TRBJ2-1; D gene unclear. The CDR3 contains 15 residues. Trimming cost V 7 bases and J 4 bases, with 17 bases left between them. Germline CDR1 SGHVS, CDR2 FNYEAQ. The CDR3 region has the DNA TGTGCCAGCACCCCGCTCCCAGGCCCATACAATGAGCAGTTCTTC. Protein product: CASTPLPGPYNEQFF.

The chain combines TRBV21-1 with TRBJ2-7; TRBD1 is the table's D call, not checked against the DNA. TRBV21-1 is a pseudogene locus. CDR3 length: 16 residues. This CDR3 is CASSFLQGPPQGEQYF. In DNA form, the CDR3 reads TGTGCCAGCAGCTTTCTCCAGGGTCCACCTCAGGGAGAGCAGTACTTC.

A few counts support this clone. The chain couples TRBV7-2 to TRBJ1-1, with unresolved D. Germline values: CDR1 SGHTA, CDR2 FQGNSA. The germline V and J ends were trimmed by 5 bases and 0 bases, with 13 bases remaining between them. This CDR3 has 15 amino acids. The CDR3 nucleotides read TGTGCCAGCAGCCCCACTGTAACCATGAACACTGAAGCTTTCTTT. This translates into CASSPTVTMNTEAFF.

V gene TRBV4-2 combines with J gene TRBJ2-2; TRBD2 matches 8 bases. V was clipped by 3 bases and J by 0 bases; unmatched bases: 15. The CDR3 runs 20 residues. Germline CDR1 is LGHNA and CDR2 is YNFKEQ. CDR3: CASSHLRGLTSGPNTGELFF. The CDR3 DNA sequence: TGTGCCAGCAGCCACCTTCGGGGGCTCACTAGCGGACCGAACACCGGGGAGCTGTTTTTT.

The chain carries TRBV25-1 and TRBJ1-2; D remains ambiguous. V lost 3 bases and J 4 bases, leaving 15 bases between the germline ends. The CDR3 is 15 amino acids. The germline gives CDR1 MGHDK, CDR2 SYGVNS. CDR3 sequence reads: CASSDSSWSTYGYTF. The CDR3 bases are TGTGCCAGCAGTGATTCGTCTTGGTCTACCTATGGCTACACCTTC.

The V gene is TRBV15, the J gene TRBJ2-5, with TRBD1 as a possible D gene (7 bases). Trimming left V 5 bases short and J 5 bases short, with 18 bases between. This CDR3 comprises 15 residues. CDR1 and CDR2 (germline): LNHNV, YYDKDF (reference sequence). The CDR3 DNA is TGTGCCACCAGCGCACTAGGGGGCGCGGGGGAGACCCAGTACTTC. Translating gives CATSALGGAGETQYF.

The V and J genes are TRBV2 and TRBJ2-1, with D maybe TRBD2 (7 bases). The germline CDR1 and CDR2 sequences are SNHLY and FYNNEI. This CDR3 is 14 amino acids long. The germline V and J ends were trimmed by 1 base and 13 bases, with 17 bases remaining between them. CDR3 loop: CASSEEKGGVFQFF. For the CDR3, the DNA is TGTGCCAGCAGTGAAGAGAAGGGGGGGGTATTCCAGTTCTTC.

The genes are TRBV16 and TRBJ1-1; D perhaps matches TRBD1 (5 bases). The CDR3 is made up of 13 amino acids. V dropped 3 bases and J dropped 2 bases, with 7 bases sitting between them. Germline CDR1 and CDR2: KGHSY and FQNENV. The CDR3 here is CASSQDTNTEAFF. The CDR3 nucleotides are TGTGCCAGCAGCCAGGACACCAACACTGAAGCTTTCTTT.